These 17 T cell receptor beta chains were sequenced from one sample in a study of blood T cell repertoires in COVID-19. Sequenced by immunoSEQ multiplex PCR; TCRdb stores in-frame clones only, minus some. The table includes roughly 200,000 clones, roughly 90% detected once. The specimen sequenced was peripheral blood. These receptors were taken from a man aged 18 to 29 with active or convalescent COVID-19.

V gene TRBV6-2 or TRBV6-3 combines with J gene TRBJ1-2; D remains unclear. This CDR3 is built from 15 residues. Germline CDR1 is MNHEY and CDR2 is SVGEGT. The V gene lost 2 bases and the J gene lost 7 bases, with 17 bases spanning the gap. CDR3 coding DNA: TGTGCCAGCAGTTACAGTGTAGGTCTACGCGGTGGCTACACCTTC. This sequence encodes CASSYSVGLRGGYTF.

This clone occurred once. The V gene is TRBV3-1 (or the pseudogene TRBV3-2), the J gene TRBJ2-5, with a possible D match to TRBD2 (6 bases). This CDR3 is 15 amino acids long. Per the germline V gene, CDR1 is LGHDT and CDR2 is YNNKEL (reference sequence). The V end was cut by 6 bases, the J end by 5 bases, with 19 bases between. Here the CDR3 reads CASSGLGDGGETQYF. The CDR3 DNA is TGTGCCAGCAGTGGATTAGGGGATGGGGGGGAGACCCAGTACTTC.

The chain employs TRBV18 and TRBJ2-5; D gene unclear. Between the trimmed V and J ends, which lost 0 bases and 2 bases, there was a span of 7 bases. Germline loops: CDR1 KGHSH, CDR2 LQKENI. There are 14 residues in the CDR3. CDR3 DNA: TGTGCCAGCTCACCACCGTCCAGGCAAGAGACCCAGTACTTC. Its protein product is CASSPPSRQETQYF. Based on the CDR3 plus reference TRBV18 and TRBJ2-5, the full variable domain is NAGVMQNPRHLVRRRGQEARLRCSPMKGHSHVYWYRQLPEEGLKFMVYLQKENIIDESGMPKERFSAEFPKEGPSILRIQQVVRGDSAAYFCASSPPSRQETQYFGPGTRLLVL.

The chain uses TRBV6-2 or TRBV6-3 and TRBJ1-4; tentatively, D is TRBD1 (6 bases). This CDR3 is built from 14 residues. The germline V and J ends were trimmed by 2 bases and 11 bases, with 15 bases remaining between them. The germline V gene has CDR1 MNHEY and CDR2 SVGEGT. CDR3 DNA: TGTGCCAGCAGTTACACGAAACAGGGAGTGAAACTGTTTTTT. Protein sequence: CASSYTKQGVKLFF.

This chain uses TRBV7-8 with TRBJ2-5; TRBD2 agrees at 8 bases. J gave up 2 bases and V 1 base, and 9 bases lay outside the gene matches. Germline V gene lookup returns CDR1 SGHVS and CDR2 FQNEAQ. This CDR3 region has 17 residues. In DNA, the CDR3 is TGTGCCAGCAGCTTAGGTTGGCGGGGGGCGGCGCAAGAGACCCAGTACTTC. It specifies CASSLGWRGAAQETQYF.

The CDR3 region is CASSSWTSGRGYEQYF. CDR3 DNA sequence: TGTGCCAGCAGCTCCTGGACTAGCGGGAGGGGGTACGAGCAGTACTTC. The rearrangement joins TRBV7-9 to TRBJ2-7; TRBD2 agrees at 15 bases. V dropped 4 bases and J dropped 4; count of bases not matched to a gene: 5. CDR1 is SEHNR and CDR2 is FQNEAQ in the germline V gene (reference sequence). The CDR3 is 16 residues long.

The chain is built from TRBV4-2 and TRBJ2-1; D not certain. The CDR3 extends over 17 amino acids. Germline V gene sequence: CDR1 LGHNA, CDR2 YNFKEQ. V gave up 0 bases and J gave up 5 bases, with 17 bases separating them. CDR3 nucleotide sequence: TGTGCCAGCAGCCAAGATTGGGCAGGTAGTGTAAACAATGAGCAGTTCTTC. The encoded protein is CASSQDWAGSVNNEQFF.

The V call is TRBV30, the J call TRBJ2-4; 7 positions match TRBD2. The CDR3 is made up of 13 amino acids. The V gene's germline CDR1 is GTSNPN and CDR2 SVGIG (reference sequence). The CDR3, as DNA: TGTGCTGGATCGGGGGGAGCCAAAAACATTCAGTACTTC. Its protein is CAGSGGAKNIQYF.

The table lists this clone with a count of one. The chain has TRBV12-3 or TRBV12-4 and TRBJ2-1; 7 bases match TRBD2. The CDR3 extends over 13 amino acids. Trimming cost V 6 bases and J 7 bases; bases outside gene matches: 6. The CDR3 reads CASRPLGGNEQFF. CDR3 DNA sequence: TGTGCCAGCAGGCCACTCGGGGGGAATGAGCAGTTCTTC.

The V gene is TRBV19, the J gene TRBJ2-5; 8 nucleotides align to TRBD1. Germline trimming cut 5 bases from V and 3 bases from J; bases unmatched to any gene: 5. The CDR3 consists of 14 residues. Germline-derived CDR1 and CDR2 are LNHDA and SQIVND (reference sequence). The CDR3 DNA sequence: TGTGCCAGTAGTCGGGGACAGGTAAAAGAGACCCAGTACTTC. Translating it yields CASSRGQVKETQYF.

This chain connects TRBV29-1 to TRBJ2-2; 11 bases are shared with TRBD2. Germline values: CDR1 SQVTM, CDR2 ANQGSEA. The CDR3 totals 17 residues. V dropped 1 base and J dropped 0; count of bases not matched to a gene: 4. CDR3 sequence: CSVEGGTSGSNTGELFF. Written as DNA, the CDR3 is TGCAGCGTTGAAGGAGGGACTAGCGGCTCGAACACCGGGGAGCTGTTTTTT.

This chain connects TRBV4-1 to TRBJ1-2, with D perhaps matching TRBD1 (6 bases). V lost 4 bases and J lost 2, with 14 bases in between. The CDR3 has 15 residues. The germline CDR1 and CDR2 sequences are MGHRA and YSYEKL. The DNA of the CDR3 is TGCGCCAGCAGCCCTGGCAGGGGAGGGAACTATGGCTACACCTTC. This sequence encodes CASSPGRGGNYGYTF.

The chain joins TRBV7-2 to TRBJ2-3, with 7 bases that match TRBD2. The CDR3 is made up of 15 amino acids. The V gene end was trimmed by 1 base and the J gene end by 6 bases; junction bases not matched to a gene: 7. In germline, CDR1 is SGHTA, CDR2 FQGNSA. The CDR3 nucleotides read TGTGCCAGCAGCTTAGGGCGGACTAGTAGTGATACGCAGTATTTT. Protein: CASSLGRTSSDTQYF.

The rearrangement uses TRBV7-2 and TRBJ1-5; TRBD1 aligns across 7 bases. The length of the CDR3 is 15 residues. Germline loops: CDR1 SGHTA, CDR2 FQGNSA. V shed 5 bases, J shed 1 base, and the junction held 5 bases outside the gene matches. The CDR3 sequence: CASSVRQGSNQPQHF. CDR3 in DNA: TGTGCCAGCAGCGTCCGACAGGGCAGCAATCAGCCCCAGCATTTT.

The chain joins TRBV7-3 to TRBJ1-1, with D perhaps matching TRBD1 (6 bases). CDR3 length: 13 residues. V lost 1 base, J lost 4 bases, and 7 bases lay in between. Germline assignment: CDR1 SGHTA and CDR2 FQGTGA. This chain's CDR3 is CASSLKGGTEAFF. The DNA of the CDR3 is TGTGCCAGCAGCTTAAAAGGGGGCACTGAAGCTTTCTTT. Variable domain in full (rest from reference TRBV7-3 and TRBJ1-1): GAGVSQTPSNKVTEKGKYVELRCDPISGHTALYWYRQSLGQGPEFLIYFQGTGAADDSGLPNDRFFAVRPEGSVSTLKIQRTERGDSAVYLCASSLKGGTEAFFGQGTRLTVV.

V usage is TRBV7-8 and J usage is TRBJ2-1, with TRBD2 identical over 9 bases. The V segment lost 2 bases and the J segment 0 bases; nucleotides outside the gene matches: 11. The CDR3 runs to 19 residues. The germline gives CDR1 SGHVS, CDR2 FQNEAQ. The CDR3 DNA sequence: TGTGCCAGCAGCTTAATACTCCCCGAGCGGGAGGTCTCCTACAATGAGCAGTTCTTC. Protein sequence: CASSLILPEREVSYNEQFF.

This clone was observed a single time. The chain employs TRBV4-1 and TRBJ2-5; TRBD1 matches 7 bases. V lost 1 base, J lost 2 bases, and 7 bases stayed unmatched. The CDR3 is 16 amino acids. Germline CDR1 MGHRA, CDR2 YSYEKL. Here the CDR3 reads CASSQGFGTEQETQYF. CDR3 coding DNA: TGCGCCAGCAGCCAAGGATTCGGGACAGAACAAGAGACCCAGTACTTC.